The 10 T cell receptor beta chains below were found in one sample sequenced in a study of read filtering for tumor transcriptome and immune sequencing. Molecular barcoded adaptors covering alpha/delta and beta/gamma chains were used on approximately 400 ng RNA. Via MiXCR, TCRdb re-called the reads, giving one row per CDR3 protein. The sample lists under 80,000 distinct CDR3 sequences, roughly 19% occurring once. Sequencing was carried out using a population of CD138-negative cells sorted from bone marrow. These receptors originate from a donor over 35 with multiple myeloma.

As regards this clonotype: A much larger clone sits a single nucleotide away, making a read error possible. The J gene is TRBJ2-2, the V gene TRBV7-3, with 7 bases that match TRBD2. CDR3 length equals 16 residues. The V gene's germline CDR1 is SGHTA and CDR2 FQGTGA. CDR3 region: CAGSLRQRGNTGELFF. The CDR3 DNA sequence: TGTGCCGGCAGCTTACGCCAGCGGGGGAACACCGGGGAGCTGTTTTTT. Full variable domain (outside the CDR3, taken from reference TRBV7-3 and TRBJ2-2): GAGVSQTPSNKVTEKGKYVELRCDPISGHTALYWYRQSLGQGPEFLIYFQGTGAADDSGLPNDRFFAVRPEGSVSTLKIQRTERGDSAVYLCAGSLRQRGNTGELFFGEGSRLTVL.

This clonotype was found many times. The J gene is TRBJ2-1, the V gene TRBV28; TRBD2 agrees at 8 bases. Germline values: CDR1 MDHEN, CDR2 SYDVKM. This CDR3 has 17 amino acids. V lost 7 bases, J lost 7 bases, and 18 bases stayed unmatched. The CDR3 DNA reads TGTGCCAGCATCCCCCCGGGAGGGGGATTTGAAGGGAATGAGCAGTTCTTC. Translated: CASIPPGGGFEGNEQFF.

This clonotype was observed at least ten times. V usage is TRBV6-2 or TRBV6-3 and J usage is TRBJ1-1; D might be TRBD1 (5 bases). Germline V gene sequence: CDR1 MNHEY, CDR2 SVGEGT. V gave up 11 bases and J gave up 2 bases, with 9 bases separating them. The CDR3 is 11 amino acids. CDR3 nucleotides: TGTGCCGTACAGGTCAACACTGAAGCTTTCTTT. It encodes CAVQVNTEAFF.

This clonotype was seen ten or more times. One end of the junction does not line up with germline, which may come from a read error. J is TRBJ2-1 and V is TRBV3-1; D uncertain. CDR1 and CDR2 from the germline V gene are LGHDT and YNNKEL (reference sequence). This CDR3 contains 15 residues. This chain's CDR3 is CASSKDTLTYNEQFF. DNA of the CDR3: TGTGCCAGCAGCAAAGACACCCTCACTTACAATGAGCAGTTCTTC.

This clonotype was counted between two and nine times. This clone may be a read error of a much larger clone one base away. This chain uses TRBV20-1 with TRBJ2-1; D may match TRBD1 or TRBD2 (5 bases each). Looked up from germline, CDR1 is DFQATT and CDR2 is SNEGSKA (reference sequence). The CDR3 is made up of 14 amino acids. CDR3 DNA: TGCAGTGCTAGCCGGGACGGACCCGTTAATGAGCAGCTCTTC. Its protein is CSASRDGPVNEQLF.

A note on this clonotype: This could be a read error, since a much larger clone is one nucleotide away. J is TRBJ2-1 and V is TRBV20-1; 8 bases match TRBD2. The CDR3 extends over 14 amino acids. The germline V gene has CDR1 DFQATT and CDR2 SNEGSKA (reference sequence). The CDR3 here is CSVKPGLGPNGQFF. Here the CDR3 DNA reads TGCAGTGTAAAACCGGGACTAGGCCCCAATGGGCAGTTCTTC.

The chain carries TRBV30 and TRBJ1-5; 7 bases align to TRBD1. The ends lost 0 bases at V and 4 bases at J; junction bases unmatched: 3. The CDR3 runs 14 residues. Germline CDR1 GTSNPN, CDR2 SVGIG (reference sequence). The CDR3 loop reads CAWSVSGGNQPQHF. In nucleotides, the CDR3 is TGTGCCTGGAGTGTATCAGGGGGTAATCAGCCCCAGCATTTT.

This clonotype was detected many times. CDR3 sequence: CASSDGDRINYGYTF. DNA for the CDR3: TGTGCCAGCAGCGATGGCGACAGGATTAACTATGGCTACACCTTC. The chain links TRBV7-9 to TRBJ1-2; a weak D match, TRBD1 (6 bases). The CDR3 loop spans 15 amino acids. Germline V gene data show CDR1 as SEHNR and CDR2 as FQNEAQ (reference sequence). Trimming took off 5 bases at V and 1 base at J, with 14 bases between the two ends.

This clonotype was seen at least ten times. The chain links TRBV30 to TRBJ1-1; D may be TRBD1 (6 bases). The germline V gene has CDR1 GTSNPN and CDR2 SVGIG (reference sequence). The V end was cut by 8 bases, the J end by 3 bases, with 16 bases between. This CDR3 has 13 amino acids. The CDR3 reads CAVGQGSYTEAFF. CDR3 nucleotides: TGTGCCGTTGGGCAGGGGTCTTACACTGAAGCTTTCTTT.

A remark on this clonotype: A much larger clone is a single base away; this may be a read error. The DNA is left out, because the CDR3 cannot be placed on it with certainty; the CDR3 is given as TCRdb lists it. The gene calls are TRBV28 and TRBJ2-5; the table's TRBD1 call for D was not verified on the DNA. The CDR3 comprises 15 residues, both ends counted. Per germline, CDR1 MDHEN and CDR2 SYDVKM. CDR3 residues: CANSSVGQFFGTQYF.